The 7 T cell receptor beta chains given below trace back to one sample, sequenced in a study of beta chain features in type 1 diabetes. What was sequenced were expressed TCRB transcripts, since all of the isolated RNA had been reverse transcribed. Measured with immunoSEQ multiplex PCR; TCRdb has only the in-frame clones, and not every one. The table shows 60,000 or so clones, with roughly three fifths occurring only once. Sequenced material: Tregs from blood. The receptor source for this set is a woman in her late teens or twenties in good health.

This chain connects TRBV29-1 to TRBJ2-7, with TRBD2 identical over 8 bases. The V gene's germline CDR1 is SQVTM and CDR2 ANQGSEA. The CDR3 has 12 residues. With 4 bases clipped from V and 3 bases from J, the junction kept 2 bases outside the gene matches. This chain's CDR3 is CSVVAGNYEQYF. CDR3 sequence (DNA): TGCAGCGTTGTAGCGGGGAACTACGAGCAGTACTTC.

CDR3 DNA: TGTGCCAGCAGCCTATTCTCAGATACGCAGTATTTT. Protein: CASSLFSDTQYF. The rearrangement joins TRBV28 to TRBJ2-3; D is ambiguous. V gave up 6 bases and J gave up 4 bases, with 8 bases separating them. The germline CDR1 and CDR2 sequences are MDHEN and SYDVKM. The CDR3 has 12 amino acids.

The V gene is TRBV9, the J gene TRBJ2-5; 8 nucleotides line up with TRBD2. This CDR3 is built from 16 residues. The trim removed 5 bases at V and 5 bases at J, leaving 14 bases unmatched. The germline gives CDR1 SGDLS, CDR2 YYNGEE. The CDR3 DNA is TGTGCCAGCAGTCCTCGGACTAGCCAGGGAGGGGAGACCCAGTACTTC. It translates to CASSPRTSQGGETQYF.

This sequence joins TRBV6-1 and TRBJ2-1; 7 bases are a match to TRBD1. Germline V gene data show CDR1 as MNHNS and CDR2 as SASEGT. V shed 4 bases and J 2 bases; nucleotides not matched to a gene: 11. The CDR3 spans 17 residues. The DNA of the CDR3 is TGTGCCAGCAGTGCCGGGACAGTGATACCAACCTACAATGAGCAGTTCTTC. Translated, it gives CASSAGTVIPTYNEQFF.

V gene TRBV11-3 combines with J gene TRBJ1-5, with D tentatively TRBD1 (5 bases). The CDR3 totals 13 residues. Per germline, CDR1 SGHNT and CDR2 YENEEA. The ends were cut back, 3 bases at V and 7 bases at J, with 10 bases in the middle. The CDR3 sequence: CASSFQGGQPQHF. Written as DNA, the CDR3 is TGTGCCAGCAGCTTCCAGGGAGGCCAGCCCCAGCATTTT.

The gene calls are TRBV7-9 and TRBJ1-1; D is perhaps TRBD1 (5 bases). The V and J ends lost 2 bases and 4 bases respectively, with 8 bases between them. This CDR3 spans 13 amino acids. The germline V gene has CDR1 SEHNR and CDR2 FQNEAQ (reference sequence). CDR3 protein: CASSLYGGTEAFF. In nucleotides, the CDR3 is TGTGCCAGCAGCTTATACGGGGGCACTGAAGCTTTCTTT. The full variable domain, completed using reference TRBV7-9 and TRBJ1-1, is DTGVSQNPRHKITKRGQNVTFRCDPISEHNRLYWYRQTLGQGPEFLTYFQNEAQLEKSRLLSDRFSAERPKGSFSTLEIQRTEQGDSAMYLCASSLYGGTEAFFGQGTRLTVV.

V usage is TRBV7-9 and J usage is TRBJ1-2; the D is unclear. CDR3 size: 13 residues. The ends were cut back, 1 base at V and 7 bases at J, with 10 bases in the middle. Germline V gene lookup returns CDR1 SEHNR and CDR2 FQNEAQ (reference sequence). The CDR3 loop is CASSLEGRGGYTF. DNA of the CDR3: TGTGCCAGCAGCTTAGAAGGCCGCGGTGGCTACACCTTC.